The 9 T cell receptor beta chains in this list originate from one sample, sequenced in a study of CD8 T cells in Susac syndrome. RNA, at about 0.45 to 1 ug, was reverse transcribed with random hexamers. TCRdb ran MiXCR on the immunoSEQ multiplex PCR reads and lists one entry per CDR3 protein. The sample lists over 150,000 distinct CDR3 sequences; roughly 95% were seen once. Sequenced input: CD4+ T cells from PBMCs. These receptors were obtained from a human donor with multiple sclerosis.

The V gene is TRBV25-1, the J gene TRBJ2-5; 8 bases match TRBD2. Germline assignment: CDR1 MGHDK and CDR2 SYGVNS. V shed 7 bases, J shed 9 bases, and the junction held 16 bases outside the gene matches. The CDR3 contains 15 residues. CDR3 in DNA: TGTGCCAGCACAATAGGTAGCGGGGCTCAGGGAGCCCAGTACTTC. Amino acids: CASTIGSGAQGAQYF. The variable domain in full, completed from reference TRBV25-1 and TRBJ2-5, reads EADIYQTPRYLVIGTGKKITLECSQTMGHDKMYWYQQDPGMELHLIHYSYGVNSTEKGDLSSESTVSRIRTEHFPLTLESARPSHTSQYLCASTIGSGAQGAQYFGPGTRLLVL.

The rearrangement links TRBV3-1 to TRBJ2-7; D is uncertain. The germline V gene has CDR1 LGHDT and CDR2 YNNKEL (reference sequence). V was trimmed by 2 bases and J by 6 bases, leaving 8 bases between them. The CDR3 sequence is 12 residues long. DNA of the CDR3: TGTGCCAGCAGCCAACAGGAGACCGAGCAGTACTTC. Translated, it gives CASSQQETEQYF.

The chain combines TRBV20-1 with TRBJ2-3; 8 bases are a match to TRBD1. CDR1 is DFQATT, CDR2 SNEGSKA, per germline (reference sequence). The CDR3 has 15 residues. V lost 4 bases, J lost 0 bases, and 6 bases stayed unmatched. CDR3 sequence reads: CSATGQGTSTDTQYF. The CDR3 DNA reads as TGCAGTGCTACCGGACAGGGTACTAGCACAGATACGCAGTATTTT.

The gene calls are TRBV7-9 and TRBJ1-2, with 8 positions matching TRBD1. The CDR3 has 11 amino acids. Germline-derived CDR1 and CDR2 are SEHNR and FQNEAQ (reference sequence). After removal of 6 bases from V and 10 bases from J, the junction contained 4 bases not matched to a gene. The CDR3 here is CASSTTGVYTF. CDR3 nucleotides: TGTGCCAGCAGTACGACAGGGGTCTACACCTTC. Using reference TRBV7-9 and TRBJ1-2 for the parts outside the CDR3, the full variable domain is DTGVSQNPRHKITKRGQNVTFRCDPISEHNRLYWYRQTLGQGPEFLTYFQNEAQLEKSRLLSDRFSAERPKGSFSTLEIQRTEQGDSAMYLCASSTTGVYTFGSGTRLTVV.

The chain uses TRBV29-1 and TRBJ2-3; D possibly matches TRBD1 or TRBD2 (6 bases each). This CDR3 spans 13 amino acids. Germline V gene sequence: CDR1 SQVTM, CDR2 ANQGSEA. The V and J ends lost 5 bases and 4 bases respectively, with 13 bases between them. In DNA form, the CDR3 reads TGCAGCGTTATGCGGGACACGTCAGATACGCAGTATTTT. This codes for CSVMRDTSDTQYF.

The chain joins TRBV7-9 to TRBJ2-7, with D possibly matching TRBD1 (5 bases). V was clipped by 5 bases and J by 3 bases, with 11 bases between them. Germline loops: CDR1 SEHNR, CDR2 FQNEAQ (reference sequence). This CDR3 spans 13 amino acids. DNA for the CDR3: TGTGCCAGCAGCCCTGGGGCTGTCTACGAGCAGTACTTC. This sequence encodes CASSPGAVYEQYF.

This chain connects TRBV7-9 to TRBJ2-1, with D maybe TRBD2 (6 bases). The CDR3 has 16 amino acids. V lost 2 bases and J lost 6, with 17 bases in between. CDR1 SEHNR and CDR2 FQNEAQ come from the germline V gene (reference sequence). The CDR3 DNA reads as TGTGCCAGCAGCTTAAGGAGGGCCCTTCTTTCCAATGAGCAGTTCTTC. Protein sequence: CASSLRRALLSNEQFF.

V and J are TRBV5-6 and TRBJ1-1; D ambiguous. Germline loops: CDR1 SGHDT, CDR2 YYEEEE. V gave up 4 bases and J gave up 4 bases, with 11 bases separating them. CDR3 length: 13 amino acids. In DNA form, the CDR3 reads TGTGCCAGCAGCCTCAATTGGGCCACTGAAGCTTTCTTT. It is translated as CASSLNWATEAFF. The whole variable domain, filled in from reference TRBV5-6 and TRBJ1-1, reads DAGVTQSPTHLIKTRGQQVTLRCSPKSGHDTVSWYQQALGQGPQFIFQYYEEEERQRGNFPDRFSGHQFPNYSSELNVNALLLGDSALYLCASSLNWATEAFFGQGTRLTVV.

The chain couples TRBV5-1 to TRBJ1-2; unclear D gene. Germline V gene sequence: CDR1 SGHRS, CDR2 YFSETQ. The V end lost 4 bases, the J end lost 7 bases, and 26 bases lay between the germline ends. The CDR3 totals 17 residues. DNA of the CDR3: TGCGCCAGCAGCCACAACGTTTATGGGAGGGCAAGCGGTGGCTACACCTTC. It translates to CASSHNVYGRASGGYTF.